Each of the 23 T cell receptor beta chains below was sequenced from the same sample in a study of molecular identifiers for immune sequencing clone quantification. TCRdb itself ran the PCR reads through MiXCR, one entry per CDR3 protein. The data hold under 800,000 distinct CDR3 sequences, with 25% observed a single time. Sequencing used naive CD8+ T cells from blood, with Jurkat cell RNA spiked in. Subset described: FACS-sorted CD8+CD4-CCR7+CD45RA+ naive T cells. The source of these receptors is a human donor in good health. Some libraries in this study had Jurkat cell RNA spiked in.

Points on this clonotype: One base away lies a much larger clone, so this may be a sequencing read error. In DNA form, the CDR3 reads TGTGCCAGCAGTCTATACGCCGGGACAGGGGGCACAGATGCGCAGTATTTT. Encoded protein: CASSLYAGTGGTDAQYF. The gene calls are TRBV6-6 and TRBJ2-3; the match to TRBD1 covers 12 bases. The CDR3 runs 17 residues. Germline V gene data show CDR1 as MNHNY and CDR2 as SVGAGI (reference sequence).

In this sample, this clonotype turned up many times. In DNA form, the CDR3 reads TGTGCCAGCAGCTTGGAACTAGCGGGGGATTACCAAGAGACCCAGTACTTC. It codes for CASSLELAGDYQETQYF. The V and J genes are TRBV5-5 and TRBJ2-5; TRBD2 aligns across 11 bases. CDR1 SGHKS and CDR2 YYEKEE come from the germline V gene (reference sequence). This CDR3 region has 17 residues. J was trimmed by 0 bases and V by 0 bases; bases with no gene match: 4.

This clonotype was seen only a few times. The chain links TRBV5-1 to TRBJ2-2, with D unresolved. This CDR3 has 16 residues. CDR1 is SGHRS and CDR2 is YFSETQ in the germline V gene. With 0 bases removed from V and 6 bases from J, the gap between germline ends came to 15 bases. CDR3 amino acids: CASSLVGLSKAGELFF. CDR3 nucleotide sequence: TGCGCCAGCAGCTTGGTCGGTCTAAGCAAGGCCGGGGAGCTGTTTTTT. The full variable domain, in which reference TRBV5-1 and TRBJ2-2 provide the parts outside the CDR3, is KAGVTQTPRYLIKTRGQQVTLSCSPISGHRSVSWYQQTPGQGLQFLFEYFSETQRNKGNFPGRFSGRQFSNSRSEMNVSTLELGDSALYLCASSLVGLSKAGELFFGEGSRLTVL.

The table lists this clonotype with a few counts. This chain connects TRBV7-3 to TRBJ2-3; 7 nucleotides agree with TRBD2. The germline CDR1 and CDR2 sequences are SGHTA and FQGTGA. The CDR3 is 17 residues long. V was clipped by 1 base and J by 0 bases; unmatched bases: 7. CDR3 protein: CASSLIPSGSSTDTQYF. The CDR3 bases are TGTGCCAGCAGCTTAATACCTAGCGGTTCTAGCACAGATACGCAGTATTTT. The full variable domain, its missing parts supplied by reference TRBV7-3 and TRBJ2-3, is GAGVSQTPSNKVTEKGKYVELRCDPISGHTALYWYRQSLGQGPEFLIYFQGTGAADDSGLPNDRFFAVRPEGSVSTLKIQRTERGDSAVYLCASSLIPSGSSTDTQYFGPGTRLTVL.

A few counts support this clonotype. The chain couples TRBV7-9 to TRBJ2-2; 7 bases agree with TRBD2. Germline-derived CDR1 and CDR2 are SEHNR and FQNEAQ (reference sequence). The CDR3 is made up of 15 amino acids. J gave up 1 base and V 4 bases, and 3 bases lay outside the gene matches. The CDR3: CASSWGGMNTGELFF. CDR3 in DNA: TGTGCCAGCAGCTGGGGAGGGATGAACACCGGGGAGCTGTTTTTT.

About this clonotype itself: Given a much more abundant clone one base away, this may be a read error. This chain joins TRBV28 and TRBJ1-5, with a weak D call TRBD1 (6 bases). V was clipped by 6 bases and J by 5 bases, with 14 bases between them. CDR3 length equals 14 residues. Per germline, CDR1 MDHEN and CDR2 SYDVKM. CDR3 DNA sequence: TGTGCCAGCAGCCGGGGCAGGGGCTATCAGCCCCAGCATTTT. This codes for CASSRGRGYQPQHF. The variable domain in full, with the rest retrieved from reference TRBV28 and TRBJ1-5, is DVKVTQSSRYLVKRTGEKVFLECVQDMDHENMFWYRQDPGLGLRLIYFSYDVKMKEKGDIPEGYSVSREKKERFSLILESASTNQTSMYLCASSRGRGYQPQHFGDGTRLSIL.

The table lists this clonotype with a few counts. This chain joins TRBV6-2 or TRBV6-3 and TRBJ2-1; D might be TRBD2 (5 bases). Germline CDR1 and CDR2: MNHEY and SVGEGT. Trimming took off 2 bases at V and 4 bases at J, with 18 bases between the two ends. CDR3 length: 17 residues. In DNA, the CDR3 is TGTGCCAGCAGTTACGGTTTGGAGGCCTACTGGTACAATGAGCAGTTCTTC. This translates into CASSYGLEAYWYNEQFF.

The V gene is TRBV6-5, the J gene TRBJ1-1; D is unresolved. V lost 6 bases to trimming and J lost 0 bases, with 20 bases between them. Germline CDR1 reads MNHEY; CDR2 reads SVGAGI. CDR3 length: 17 amino acids. For the CDR3, the DNA is TGTGCCAGCAGCCAATGGACGGCCCCTAGCATGAACACTGAAGCTTTCTTT. Amino acid sequence: CASSQWTAPSMNTEAFF.

This clonotype was detected only a few times. The chain is built from TRBV7-9 and TRBJ2-1; TRBD2 is a possible D gene (6 bases). V lost 6 bases to trimming and J lost 5 bases, with 17 bases between them. Germline CDR1 SEHNR, CDR2 FQNEAQ (reference sequence). This CDR3 is 15 amino acids long. The CDR3 DNA reads TGTGCCAGCAGATCACGGTCGGGGGTCGACAATGAGCAGTTCTTC. Its translation: CASRSRSGVDNEQFF. The full variable domain, completed using reference TRBV7-9 and TRBJ2-1, is DTGVSQNPRHKITKRGQNVTFRCDPISEHNRLYWYRQTLGQGPEFLTYFQNEAQLEKSRLLSDRFSAERPKGSFSTLEIQRTEQGDSAMYLCASRSRSGVDNEQFFGPGTRLTVL.

A remark on this clonotype: Since a much larger clone is just one base distant, this may be a read error. This chain connects TRBV14 to TRBJ1-4; perhaps TRBD1 as D (5 bases). Germline assignment: CDR1 SGHDN and CDR2 FVKESK. This CDR3 comprises 18 residues. V was cut by 1 base and J by 7 bases, with 22 bases left in between. CDR3 region: CASSQASSGAVGTEKLFF. CDR3 nucleotide sequence: TGTGCCAGCAGCCAAGCGTCGAGTGGGGCTGTCGGGACTGAAAAACTGTTTTTT.

V is TRBV9 and J is TRBJ2-7, with D maybe TRBD2 (5 bases). The CDR3 has 13 amino acids. Germline CDR1 SGDLS, CDR2 YYNGEE. V lost 0 bases and J lost 5, with 9 bases in between. CDR3 sequence reads: CASSVAPGDEQYF. DNA for the CDR3: TGTGCCAGCAGCGTAGCCCCCGGGGACGAGCAGTACTTC. Using reference TRBV9 and TRBJ2-7 for the parts outside the CDR3, the full variable domain is DSGVTQTPKHLITATGQRVTLRCSPRSGDLSVYWYQQSLDQGLQFLIQYYNGEERAKGNILERFSAQQFPDLHSELNLSSLELGDSALYFCASSVAPGDEQYFGPGTRLTVT.

The rearrangement links TRBV20-1 to TRBJ2-3; D is ambiguous. The CDR3 consists of 15 residues. Germline CDR1 is DFQATT and CDR2 is SNEGSKA (reference sequence). Trimming removed 1 base from V and 6 bases from J, with 17 bases in between. The CDR3 DNA reads as TGCAGTGCTAGAGGGGTGAGGATTATCCCGGATACGCAGTATTTT. Protein: CSARGVRIIPDTQYF.

With regard to this clonotype: Relative to the germline gene, one junction end is altered; a read error may explain this. The V and J genes are TRBV2 and TRBJ1-2, with D maybe TRBD1 (6 bases). CDR3 size: 14 residues. The germline V gene encodes CDR1 SNHLY and CDR2 FYNNEI. The CDR3: CAISGAGAIYGYTF. CDR3 DNA sequence: TGTGCCATCAGTGGAGCAGGGGCGATCTATGGCTACACCTTC. The full variable domain, its missing parts supplied by reference TRBV2 and TRBJ1-2, is EPEVTQTPSHQVTQMGQEVILRCVPISNHLYFYWYRQILGQKVEFLVSFYNNEISEKSEIFDDQFSVERPDGSNFTLKIRSTKLEDSAMYFCAISGAGAIYGYTFGSGTRLTVV.

The V gene is TRBV6-2 or TRBV6-3, the J gene TRBJ2-7, with 10 positions matching TRBD2. Trimming at V came to 2 bases and at J to 2 bases, leaving 6 bases not matched to a gene. The CDR3 is 16 amino acids. Germline-derived CDR1 and CDR2 are MNHEY and SVGEGT. The CDR3 reads CASSYTGLADPYEQYF. In nucleotides, the CDR3 is TGTGCCAGCAGTTACACCGGACTAGCGGACCCCTACGAGCAGTACTTC.

V is TRBV4-1 and J is TRBJ2-2; 9 bases map to TRBD2. The germline CDR1 and CDR2 sequences are MGHRA and YSYEKL. V gave up 0 bases and J gave up 12 bases; unmatched junction bases: 11. The CDR3 is made up of 16 amino acids. CDR3 nucleotide sequence: TGCGCCAGCAGCCAAGAAGTTAGGGCTAGCGGGGATAAGCTGTTTTTT. It yields the protein CASSQEVRASGDKLFF.

A word on this clonotype: This may arise from a read error, as a much more abundant clone is one base away. The chain couples TRBV7-6 to TRBJ2-5; D is perhaps TRBD1 (6 bases). This CDR3 comprises 16 residues. The germline V gene encodes CDR1 SGHVS and CDR2 FNYEAQ. The chain's CDR3 is CASSLLRDKPQEAQYF. The DNA of the CDR3 is TGTGCCAGCAGCCTACTCCGGGACAAGCCCCAAGAGGCCCAGTACTTC. The full variable domain, with the rest looked up from reference TRBV7-6 and TRBJ2-5, is GAGVSQSPRYKVTKRGQDVALRCDPISGHVSLYWYRQALGQGPEFLTYFNYEAQQDKSGLPNDRFSAERPEGSISTLTIQRTEQRDSAMYRCASSLLRDKPQEAQYFGPGTRLLVL.

This clonotype turned up a few times. V is TRBV6-2 or TRBV6-3 and J is TRBJ2-3; D perhaps matches TRBD2 (5 bases). The germline gives CDR1 MNHEY, CDR2 SVGEGT. Trimming took 4 bases from V and 4 from J, leaving 21 bases between them. The CDR3 runs 17 residues. CDR3 loop: CASSSPTRASIPDTQYF. The DNA for the CDR3 is TGTGCCAGCAGTTCTCCAACCCGGGCTAGCATCCCAGATACGCAGTATTTT.

This clonotype was seen repeatedly, ten times or more. The chain has TRBV28 and TRBJ1-1; D is undetermined. Germline V gene lookup returns CDR1 MDHEN and CDR2 SYDVKM. V lost 7 bases, J lost 4 bases, and 10 bases lay in between. The CDR3 is 12 amino acids. The CDR3 coding sequence is TGTGCCAGCAACGAGGGTGGCACTGAAGCTTTCTTT. Residues: CASNEGGTEAFF.

This clonotype was seen more than once but under ten times. This rearrangement joins TRBV20-1 to TRBJ1-1, with D maybe TRBD1 (6 bases). CDR3 length: 17 residues. The germline gives CDR1 DFQATT, CDR2 SNEGSKA (reference sequence). The V and J ends lost 1 base and 3 bases respectively, with 21 bases between them. The CDR3, as DNA: TGCAGTGCTAGAGTCCTCGCAGGGAGGGGGACGGACACTGAAGCTTTCTTT. It specifies CSARVLAGRGTDTEAFF.

Ten or more counts support this clonotype. This rearrangement joins TRBV5-1 to TRBJ1-1; TRBD1 agrees at 9 bases. The CDR3 totals 14 residues. Germline V gives CDR1 SGHRS, CDR2 YFSETQ. Trimming took 3 bases from V and 7 from J; bases not matched to a gene: 7. The CDR3 bases are TGCGCCAGCAGCTCGGGACAGGGTTTGGATGAAGCTTTCTTT. Its protein product is CASSSGQGLDEAFF.

This clonotype came up many times. The chain carries TRBV20-1 and TRBJ1-1; 8 bases map to TRBD1. This CDR3 region has 14 residues. V gave up 3 bases and J gave up 7 bases; unmatched junction bases: 10. CDR1 DFQATT and CDR2 SNEGSKA come from the germline V gene (reference sequence). The CDR3 is CSASQDRARLEAFF. As DNA, the CDR3 is TGCAGTGCTAGTCAGGACAGGGCCCGACTTGAAGCTTTCTTT.

The rearrangement uses TRBV19 and TRBJ2-7; D gene uncertain. CDR1 is LNHDA and CDR2 is SQIVND in the germline V gene (reference sequence). V shed 3 bases and J shed 3 bases, with 12 bases lying between them. This CDR3 is 14 amino acids long. Here the CDR3 DNA reads TGTGCCAGTAGTATTCGTATCACCGGCTACGAGCAGTACTTC. This encodes CASSIRITGYEQYF.

This clonotype came up many times. The chain joins TRBV4-3 to TRBJ2-4; D remains ambiguous. The CDR3 has 18 amino acids. V lost 0 bases and J 1 base, leaving 16 bases between the germline ends. Germline CDR1 and CDR2: LGHNA and YSLEER. The CDR3 loop reads CASSQEGLSAPAKNIQYF. CDR3 bases: TGCGCCAGCAGCCAAGAAGGTTTGTCCGCCCCTGCCAAAAACATTCAGTACTTC.